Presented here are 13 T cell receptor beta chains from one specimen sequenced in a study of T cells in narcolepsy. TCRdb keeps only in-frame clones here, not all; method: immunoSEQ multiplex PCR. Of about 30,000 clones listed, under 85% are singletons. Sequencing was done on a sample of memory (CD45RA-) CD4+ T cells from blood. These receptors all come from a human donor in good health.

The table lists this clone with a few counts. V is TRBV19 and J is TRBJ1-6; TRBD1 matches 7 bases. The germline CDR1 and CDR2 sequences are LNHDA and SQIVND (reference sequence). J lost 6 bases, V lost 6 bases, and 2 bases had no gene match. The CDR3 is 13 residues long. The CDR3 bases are TGTGCCAGTAGACAGGGGCCTAATTCACCCCTCCACTTT. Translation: CASRQGPNSPLHF.

The DNA of the CDR3 is TGTGCCAGCTCACTTAATAGAGGGAACACTGAAGCTTTCTTT. Protein sequence: CASSLNRGNTEAFF. This chain links TRBV18 with TRBJ1-1; D uncertain. The germline V gene encodes CDR1 KGHSH and CDR2 LQKENI. V shed 4 bases and J shed 1 base, with 10 bases lying between them. The CDR3 is 14 amino acids.

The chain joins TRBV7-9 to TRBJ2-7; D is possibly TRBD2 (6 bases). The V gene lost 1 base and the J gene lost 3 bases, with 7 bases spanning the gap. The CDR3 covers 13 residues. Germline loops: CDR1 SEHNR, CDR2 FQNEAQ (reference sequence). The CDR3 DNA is TGTGCCAGCAGCTTAGTGCGGGGCTACGAGCAGTACTTC. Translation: CASSLVRGYEQYF.

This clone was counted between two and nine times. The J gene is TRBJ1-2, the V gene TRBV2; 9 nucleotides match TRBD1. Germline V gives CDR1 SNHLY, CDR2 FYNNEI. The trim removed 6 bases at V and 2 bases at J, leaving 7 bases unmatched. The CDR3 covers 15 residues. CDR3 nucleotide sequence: TGTGCCAGCAGGGACAGGGGAGGAGGAAACTATGGCTACACCTTC. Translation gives CASRDRGGGNYGYTF.

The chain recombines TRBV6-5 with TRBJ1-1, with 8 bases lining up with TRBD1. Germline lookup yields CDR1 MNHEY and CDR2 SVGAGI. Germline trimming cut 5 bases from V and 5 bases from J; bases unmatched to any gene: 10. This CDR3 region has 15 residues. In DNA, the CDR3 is TGTGCCAGCAGTCCGCCAGGGGGCGCCTGGACTGAAGCTTTCTTT. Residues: CASSPPGGAWTEAFF.

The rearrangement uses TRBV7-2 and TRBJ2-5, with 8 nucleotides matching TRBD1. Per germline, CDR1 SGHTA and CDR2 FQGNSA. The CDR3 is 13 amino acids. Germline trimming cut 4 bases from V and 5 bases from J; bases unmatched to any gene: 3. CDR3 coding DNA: TGTGCCAGCAGCTCATACAGGGGGGAGACCCAGTACTTC. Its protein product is CASSSYRGETQYF.

In DNA, the CDR3 is TGTGCCAGCAGCTGGCGACGGACAGTCGACTATGGCTACACCTTC. Its translation: CASSWRRTVDYGYTF. The rearrangement links TRBV5-6 to TRBJ1-2; D is perhaps TRBD1 (6 bases). The CDR3 covers 15 residues. Germline CDR1 and CDR2: SGHDT and YYEEEE. With 3 bases removed from V and 3 bases from J, the gap between germline ends came to 15 bases.

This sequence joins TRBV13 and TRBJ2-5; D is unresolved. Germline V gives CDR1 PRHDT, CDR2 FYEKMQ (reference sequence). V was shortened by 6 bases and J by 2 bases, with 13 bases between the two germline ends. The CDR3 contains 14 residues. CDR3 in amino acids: CASSADPRQETQYF. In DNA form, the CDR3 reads TGTGCCAGCAGTGCGGACCCCCGTCAAGAGACCCAGTACTTC.

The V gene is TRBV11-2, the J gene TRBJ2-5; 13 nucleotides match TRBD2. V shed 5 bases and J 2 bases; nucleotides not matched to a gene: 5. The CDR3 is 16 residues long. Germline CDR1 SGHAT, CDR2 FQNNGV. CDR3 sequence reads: CASSQGLAGEQETQYF. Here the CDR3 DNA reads TGTGCCAGCAGCCAAGGACTAGCGGGGGAACAAGAGACCCAGTACTTC.

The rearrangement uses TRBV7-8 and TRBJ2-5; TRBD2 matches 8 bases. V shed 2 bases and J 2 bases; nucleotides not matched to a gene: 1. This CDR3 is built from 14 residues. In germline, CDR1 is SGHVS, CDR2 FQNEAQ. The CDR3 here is CASSLSGGQETQYF. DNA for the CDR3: TGTGCCAGCAGCTTAAGCGGGGGACAAGAGACCCAGTACTTC.

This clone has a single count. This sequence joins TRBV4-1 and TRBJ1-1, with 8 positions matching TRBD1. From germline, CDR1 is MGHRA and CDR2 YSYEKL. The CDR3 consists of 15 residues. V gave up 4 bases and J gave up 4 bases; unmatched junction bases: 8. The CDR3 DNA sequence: TGCGCCAGCAGCCCTACGACAGGGGACTCCACTGAAGCTTTCTTT. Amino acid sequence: CASSPTTGDSTEAFF.

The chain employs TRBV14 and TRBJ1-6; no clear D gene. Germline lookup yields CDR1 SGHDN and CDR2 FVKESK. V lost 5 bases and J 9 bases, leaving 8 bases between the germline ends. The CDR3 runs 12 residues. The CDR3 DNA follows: TGTGCCAGCAGCTATACAGTTTCACCCCTCCACTTT. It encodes CASSYTVSPLHF. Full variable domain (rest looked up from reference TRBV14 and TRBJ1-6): EAGVTQFPSHSVIEKGQTVTLRCDPISGHDNLYWYRRVMGKEIKFLLHFVKESKQDESGMPNNRFLAERTGGTYSTLKVQPAELEDSGVYFCASSYTVSPLHFGNGTRLTVT.

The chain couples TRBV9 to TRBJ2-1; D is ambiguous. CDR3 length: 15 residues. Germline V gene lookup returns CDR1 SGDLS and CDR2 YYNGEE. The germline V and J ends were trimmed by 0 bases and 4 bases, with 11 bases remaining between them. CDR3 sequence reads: CASSVGKLLYNEQFF. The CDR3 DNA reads TGTGCCAGCAGCGTAGGAAAACTGCTATACAATGAGCAGTTCTTC.